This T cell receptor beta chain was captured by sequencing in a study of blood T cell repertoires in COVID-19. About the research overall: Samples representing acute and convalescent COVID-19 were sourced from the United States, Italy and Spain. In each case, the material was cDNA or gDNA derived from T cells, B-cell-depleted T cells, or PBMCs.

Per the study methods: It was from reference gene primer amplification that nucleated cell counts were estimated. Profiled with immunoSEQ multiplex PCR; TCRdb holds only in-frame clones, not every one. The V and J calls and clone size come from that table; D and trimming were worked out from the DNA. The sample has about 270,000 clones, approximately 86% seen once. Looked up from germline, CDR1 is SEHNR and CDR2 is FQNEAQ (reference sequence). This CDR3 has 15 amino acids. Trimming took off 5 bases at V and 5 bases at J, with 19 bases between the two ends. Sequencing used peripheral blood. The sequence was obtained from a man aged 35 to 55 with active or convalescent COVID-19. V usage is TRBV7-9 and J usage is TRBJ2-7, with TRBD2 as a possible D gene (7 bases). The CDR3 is CASSLPGGGVDEQYF. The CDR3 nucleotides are TGTGCCAGCAGCCTTCCGGGGGGCGGGGTGGACGAGCAGTACTTC.